The present entry profiles one T cell receptor (beta chain) with its context. Its antigen is unidentified. The library targeted TCRbeta and was prepared with unique molecular identifiers. TCRdb itself ran the PCR reads through MiXCR, one entry per CDR3 protein. The profile shows 400,000 to 450,000 distinct CDR3 sequences, about 40% of them singletons. V shed 4 bases and J shed 3 bases, with 10 bases lying between them. Germline values: CDR1 MNHEY, CDR2 SVGEGT. The CDR3 runs 15 residues. The data belong to a study of T-cell reconstitution after alpha-beta-depleted transplantation in children. Study-level results: Several hundred graft clones that had expanded were reportedly the source of alpha-beta T cells about two months after transplant. At one year after transplant, newly produced T cells mostly accounted for T-cell counts and diversity.

The chain recombines TRBV6-2 or TRBV6-3 with TRBJ2-6, with D maybe TRBD1 (6 bases). This material consisted of PBMCs, taken before TCRalphabeta/CD19-depleted stem cell transplant. This sequence was found in a girl aged 2 to 10 with aplastic anemia, due to receive a stem cell transplant. The CDR3: CASSLQGNGANVLTF. CDR3 bases: TGTGCCAGCAGTTTACAGGGTAATGGGGCCAACGTCCTGACTTTC.